This TCR beta chain was obtained from a study of CD8 T cells in ankylosing spondylitis. This clonotype appeared many times. The CDR3 consists of 14 residues. Trimming stripped 0 bases from V and 4 bases from J, with 9 bases between. CDR1 is SGDLS, CDR2 YYNGEE, per germline. TCRdb independently ran MiXCR on the 5' RACE reads; one entry per CDR3 protein. Counted here are about 39,000 distinct CDR3 sequences, less than 4% occurring once; the ten biggest clones make up under 3.5%. This TCR was sampled from a male donor with ankylosing spondylitis or in good health (not recorded which). This sequence joins TRBV9 and TRBJ2-3; no clear D. The sequencing sample was made of blood, either unsorted or a sorted T cell fraction (not recorded which). As DNA, the CDR3 is TGTGCCAGCAGCGTAGGCCTAGGGCCAGATACGCAGTATTTT. Translating gives CASSVGLGPDTQYF.